The text below deals with one T cell receptor (beta chain). The donors were healthy bone marrow donors. PCR was performed using 60 Vbeta and 13 Jbeta primers. Profiling relied on immunoSEQ multiplex PCR, and the TCRdb table lists in-frame clones only, not all of them. The sample includes about 150,000 clones, roughly 67% seen only once; the top ten take approximately 5.6%. The record originates from a study of cytomegalovirus exposure and HLA in healthy donors. Whole-study context: A data release that came early held approximately 85 million unique TCRs from HLA-typed donors.

CDR3 size: 13 residues. Germline V gene data show CDR1 as SNHLY and CDR2 as FYNNEI. V lost 4 bases and J 6 bases, leaving 9 bases between the germline ends. The sequence derives from a woman aged 18-30 years in good health and CMV-seropositive. The sample taken for sequencing was PBMCs. The chain joins TRBV2 to TRBJ1-4, with D unresolved. CDR3 protein: CASSAVPDEKLFF. The CDR3 nucleotides read TGTGCCAGCAGTGCCGTCCCGGATGAAAAACTGTTTTTT.